These T cell receptor beta chains were read from a single sample in a study of cytomegalovirus exposure and HLA in healthy donors. Using immunoSEQ multiplex PCR, the repertoire was profiled, and TCRdb retains in-frame clones only, with some absent. This table holds 75,000 to 90,000 clones. Input material: PBMCs. These receptors all stem from a woman aged 55-69 years in good health and CMV-seronegative. The CDR3 runs from the conserved cysteine through the conserved F or W. D genes are given only for firm matches. For some rows the clone size is stated as once, few or many, or as a class when expanded; others skip it.

>TRBV7-2|.|.|TRBJ1-1
TGTGCCAGCAGCTTTCGAGTCACTGAAGCTTTCTTT
CASSFRVTEAFF
>TRBV7-9|TRBD1|.|TRBJ2-2
TGTGCCAGCGCCCGGGACAGGGGAAATACCGGGGAGCTGTTTTTT
CASARDRGNTGELFF
>TRBV2|.|.|TRBJ1-5
TGTGCCAGCAGTGAAATGTCCCTTAGCAATCAGCCCCAGCATTTT
CASSEMSLSNQPQHF
>TRBV19|.|.|TRBJ2-1
TGTGCCAGTAGTATGGGCGGCGGGGTTTCAAATGAGCAGTTCTTC
CASSMGGGVSNEQFF
>TRBV30|TRBD2|.|TRBJ2-5
TGTGCCTGGGAGCGGGGCCCAGGGTTGGAGACCCAGTACTTC
CAWERGPGLETQYF
>TRBV5-4|.|.|TRBJ1-5
TGTGCCAGCAGCTCCTACAGGGATGGGACCGATCAGCCCCAGCATTTT
CASSSYRDGTDQPQHF
>TRBV5-3|.|.|TRBJ1-4
TGTGCCAGAAGTTCCAGGCAGGGTCCCACTACTTCAACTAATGAAAAACTGTTTTTT
CARSSRQGPTTSTNEKLFF
>TRBV5-6|TRBD1|medium-sized|TRBJ1-4
TGTGCCAGCAGCTTGGGACAGGGGGCTAATGAAAAACTGTTTTTT
CASSLGQGANEKLFF
>TRBV5-1|.|.|TRBJ2-3
TGCGCCAGCAGCCCAGGGTTCGCCACAGATACGCAGTATTTT
CASSPGFATDTQYF
>TRBV6-1|.|.|TRBJ2-2
TGTGCCAGCAGTGACGTCAGAAACACCGGGGAGCTGTTTTTT
CASSDVRNTGELFF
>TRBV7-2|.|.|TRBJ2-7
TGTGCCAGCAGCTTAGCTAGTGCGTGGTCCTACGAGCAGTACTTC
CASSLASAWSYEQYF
>TRBV19|.|.|TRBJ2-5
TGTGCCAGTAGAGACCAGCGGGCCTCTCAAGAGACCCAGTACTTC
CASRDQRASQETQYF
>TRBV4-2|TRBD2|.|TRBJ2-1
TGTGCCAGCAGCCAAGAAGGGCTAGCGGGAGAGAGCTCCTACAATGAGCAGTTCTTC
CASSQEGLAGESSYNEQFF
>TRBV5-3|TRBD2|.|TRBJ2-3
TGTGCCAGAAGCACACAGAAGCGGGAGGGCAGGGTTAAGGGGGATACGCAGTATTTT
CARSTQKREGRVKGDTQYF